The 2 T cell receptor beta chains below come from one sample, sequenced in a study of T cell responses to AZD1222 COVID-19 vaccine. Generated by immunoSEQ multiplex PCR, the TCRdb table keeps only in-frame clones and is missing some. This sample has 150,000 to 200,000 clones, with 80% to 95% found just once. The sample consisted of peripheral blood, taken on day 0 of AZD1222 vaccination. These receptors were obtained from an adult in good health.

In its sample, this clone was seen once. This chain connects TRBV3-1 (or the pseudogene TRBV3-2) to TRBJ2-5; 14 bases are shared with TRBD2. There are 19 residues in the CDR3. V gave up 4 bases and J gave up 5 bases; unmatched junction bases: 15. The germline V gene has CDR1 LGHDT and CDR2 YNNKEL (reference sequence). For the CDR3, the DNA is TGTGCCAGCAGCCGAGAAAATTGCGGGACTAGCGGGAGCTCGGAGACCCAGTACTTC. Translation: CASSRENCGTSGSSETQYF.

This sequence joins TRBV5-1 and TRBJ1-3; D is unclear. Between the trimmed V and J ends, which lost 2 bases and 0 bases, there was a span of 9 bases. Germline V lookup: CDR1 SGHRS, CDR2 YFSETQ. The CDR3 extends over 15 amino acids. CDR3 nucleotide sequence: TGCGCCAGCAGCTTCGACCGTCCCTCTGGAAACACCATATATTTT. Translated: CASSFDRPSGNTIYF.